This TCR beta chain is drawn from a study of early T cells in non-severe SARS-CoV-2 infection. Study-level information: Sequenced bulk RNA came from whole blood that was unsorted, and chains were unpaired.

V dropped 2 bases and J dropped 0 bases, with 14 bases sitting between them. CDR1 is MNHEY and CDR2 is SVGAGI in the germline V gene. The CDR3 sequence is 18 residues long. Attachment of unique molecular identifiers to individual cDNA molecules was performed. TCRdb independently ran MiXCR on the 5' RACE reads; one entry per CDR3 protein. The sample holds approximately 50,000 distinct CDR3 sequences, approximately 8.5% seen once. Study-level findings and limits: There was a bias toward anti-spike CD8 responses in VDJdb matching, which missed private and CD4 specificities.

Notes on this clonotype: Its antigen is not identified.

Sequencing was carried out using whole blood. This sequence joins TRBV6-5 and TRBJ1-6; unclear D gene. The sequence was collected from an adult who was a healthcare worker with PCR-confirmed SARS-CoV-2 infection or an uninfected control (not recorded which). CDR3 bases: TGTGCCAGCAGTTACGAGGCGGCCATAGGCTCCTATAATTCACCCCTCCACTTT. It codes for CASSYEAAIGSYNSPLHF.